This passage covers 25 T cell receptor beta chains from one sample sequenced in a study of vaccination and CD4 T cells after COVID-19. As for treatment: roughly 10-day PBMC culture with coronavirus spike peptide pools or control peptides (ViraFEST assay). These receptors' targets are unknown. Cultured CD4+ T cell DNA was sequenced using the Oncomine TCR Beta short-read assay. TCRdb re-called the PCR reads through MiXCR, storing one row per CDR3 protein. The table records roughly 10,000 distinct CDR3 sequences, about 60% of them present only once. The source material was CD4+ T cells from blood, cultured in vitro. These receptors originate from a human donor who had recovered from COVID-19.

The chain recombines TRBV12-3 or TRBV12-4 with TRBJ1-2; D is possibly TRBD1 (6 bases). V lost 5 bases and J 2 bases, leaving 15 bases between the germline ends. The CDR3 spans 15 residues. CDR3 sequence reads: CASSPYREVNYGYTF. The CDR3 DNA reads as TGTGCCAGCAGTCCTTACAGGGAGGTAAACTATGGCTACACCTTC.

This clonotype was detected only a few times. This chain uses TRBV7-6 with TRBJ1-2, with D possibly TRBD1 on 6 matching bases. The V gene's germline CDR1 is SGHVS and CDR2 FNYEAQ. Trimming stripped 4 bases from V and 1 base from J, with 19 bases between. This CDR3 has 17 residues. DNA for the CDR3: TGTGCCAGCAGCTCAGTAGCCGGGGGCAGGGATAACTATGGCTACACCTTC. The encoded protein is CASSSVAGGRDNYGYTF.

This chain joins TRBV11-3 and TRBJ1-1, with TRBD1 identical over 7 bases. The CDR3 is 13 residues long. After removal of 6 bases from V and 3 bases from J, the junction contained 4 bases not matched to a gene. Germline values: CDR1 SGHNT, CDR2 YENEEA. CDR3 amino acids: CASSHTGDTEAFF. The DNA for the CDR3 is TGTGCCAGCAGTCACACAGGGGACACTGAAGCTTTCTTT.

The CDR3 reads CSVEDLPGQYGYTF. Here the CDR3 DNA reads TGCAGCGTTGAAGATCTGCCGGGGCAGTATGGCTACACCTTC. The chain links TRBV29-1 to TRBJ1-2; D may be TRBD1 (5 bases). Germline-derived CDR1 and CDR2 are SQVTM and ANQGSEA. This CDR3 is 14 amino acids long. V lost 0 bases to trimming and J lost 5 bases, with 13 bases between them.

The DNA for the CDR3 is TGTGCCAGCAGCTTACGGGCGGACTTCAGGAGAAATTCACCCCTCCACTTT. It specifies CASSLRADFRRNSPLHF. The chain carries TRBV11-2 and TRBJ1-6; D remains ambiguous. Germline V CDR1 and CDR2: SGHAT, FQNNGV. Trimming removed 2 bases from V and 7 bases from J, with 18 bases in between. The CDR3 has 17 residues.

V usage is TRBV6-1 and J usage is TRBJ2-7, with 10 nucleotides matching TRBD1. The CDR3 is 16 amino acids. Trimming at V came to 6 bases and at J to 4 bases, leaving 12 bases not matched to a gene. Germline CDR1 reads MNHNS; CDR2 reads SASEGT. CDR3 nucleotide sequence: TGTGCCAGCAGCCCGGACAGGGGGGGCTCGAGGTACGAGCAGTACTTC. This translates into CASSPDRGGSRYEQYF.

The chain carries TRBV7-2 and TRBJ2-3; D is unclear. Per the germline V gene, CDR1 is SGHTA and CDR2 is FQGNSA. CDR3 length: 14 residues. The ends were cut back, 4 bases at V and 5 bases at J, with 13 bases in the middle. CDR3 DNA sequence: TGTGCCAGCAGCTCCTCGACTGTACAAGATACGCAGTATTTT. It translates to CASSSSTVQDTQYF.

V gene TRBV20-1 combines with J gene TRBJ2-7, with 9 bases fitting TRBD2. Germline CDR1 reads DFQATT; CDR2 reads SNEGSKA (reference sequence). V trimming: 0 bases; J trimming: 4 bases; junction bases outside the gene matches: 10. This CDR3 contains 16 residues. CDR3 DNA: TGCAGTGCTAGAGATGGCAAGGCGGGGGGGCGATACGAGCAGTACTTC. As protein: CSARDGKAGGRYEQYF.

The chain combines TRBV9 with TRBJ2-1; possibly TRBD1 for D (6 bases). The CDR3 length is 16 residues. Germline V gives CDR1 SGDLS, CDR2 YYNGEE. V dropped 2 bases and J dropped 7 bases, with 19 bases sitting between them. The CDR3 region is CASSVTAPTGSNEQFF. The CDR3 DNA is TGTGCCAGCAGCGTTACGGCTCCGACAGGTAGTAATGAGCAGTTCTTC.

The rearrangement joins TRBV7-2 to TRBJ1-2, with TRBD1 identical over 8 bases. CDR3 length: 14 residues. The germline V gene has CDR1 SGHTA and CDR2 FQGNSA. Unmatched junction bases numbered 7, after V lost 5 bases and J lost 5 bases. The CDR3: CASSPTGVGYGYTF. As DNA, the CDR3 is TGTGCCAGCAGCCCGACAGGGGTCGGATATGGCTACACCTTC.

By sample share, this clonotype is large (0.1 to 1%). The chain recombines TRBV7-3 with TRBJ2-1; TRBD2 agrees at 12 bases. Germline CDR1 SGHTA, CDR2 FQGTGA. This CDR3 has 15 amino acids. V lost 5 bases, J lost 4 bases, and 3 bases stayed unmatched. This CDR3 reads CASSVLAGGYNEQFF. The CDR3 coding sequence is TGTGCCAGCAGCGTACTAGCGGGAGGTTACAATGAGCAGTTCTTC.

V usage is TRBV24-1 and J usage is TRBJ1-2; no clear D. The CDR3 sequence is 14 residues long. Germline V gene sequence: CDR1 KGHDR, CDR2 SFDVKD. V dropped 3 bases and J dropped 10 bases, with 17 bases sitting between them. The CDR3 DNA reads TGTGCCACCAGTGATCCCGCCGTCCACCCATTCTACACCTTC. Its protein is CATSDPAVHPFYTF.

J is TRBJ1-2 and V is TRBV5-4; unclear D gene. Germline CDR1 and CDR2: SGHNT and YYREEE (reference sequence). V shed 4 bases and J shed 1 base, with 8 bases lying between them. This CDR3 region has 13 residues. The CDR3 DNA reads as TGTGCCAGCAGCCCCGCGGGTAACTATGGCTACACCTTC. Translation gives CASSPAGNYGYTF. Full variable domain (remainder filled in from reference TRBV5-4 and TRBJ1-2): ETGVTQSPTHLIKTRGQQVTLRCSSQSGHNTVSWYQQALGQGPQFIFQYYREEENGRGNFPPRFSGLQFPNYSSELNVNALELDDSALYLCASSPAGNYGYTFGSGTRLTVV.

V usage is TRBV5-4 and J usage is TRBJ2-3; 10 bases fit TRBD2. The length of the CDR3 is 19 residues. V was clipped by 4 bases and J by 0 bases; unmatched bases: 14. CDR1 is SGHNT, CDR2 YYREEE, per germline (reference sequence). The CDR3 sequence is CASSGHRLAGITSTDTQYF. The DNA of the CDR3 is TGTGCCAGCAGCGGGCACCGACTAGCGGGTATCACTAGCACAGATACGCAGTATTTT. The variable domain in full, completed from reference TRBV5-4 and TRBJ2-3, reads ETGVTQSPTHLIKTRGQQVTLRCSSQSGHNTVSWYQQALGQGPQFIFQYYREEENGRGNFPPRFSGLQFPNYSSELNVNALELDDSALYLCASSGHRLAGITSTDTQYFGPGTRLTVL.

This clonotype was seen more than once but under ten times. This chain connects TRBV30 to TRBJ1-5, with D possibly being TRBD1 (5 bases). CDR1 GTSNPN and CDR2 SVGIG come from the germline V gene (reference sequence). Trimming took off 0 bases at V and 1 base at J, with 13 bases between the two ends. This CDR3 has 16 residues. CDR3 amino acids: CAWSVPGLASNQPQHF. The CDR3 nucleotides read TGTGCCTGGAGTGTACCAGGGCTTGCGAGCAATCAGCCCCAGCATTTT.

The rearrangement joins TRBV19 to TRBJ1-1; 7 bases map to TRBD1. With 7 bases clipped from V and 1 base from J, the junction kept 3 bases outside the gene matches. The CDR3 runs 13 residues. Germline values: CDR1 LNHDA, CDR2 SQIVND (reference sequence). The chain's CDR3 is CASTGQRNTEAFF. The CDR3 region has the DNA TGTGCCAGTACGGGACAGAGGAACACTGAAGCTTTCTTT.

The gene calls are TRBV7-2 and TRBJ1-2; weak D call: TRBD1 (6 bases). The CDR3 runs 13 residues. V was pared by 0 bases and J by 8 bases, with 10 bases between. Germline CDR1 reads SGHTA; CDR2 reads FQGNSA. The CDR3 nucleotides read TGTGCCAGCAGCTTAGCGGGGGGGCTCGGCTACACCTTC. Protein: CASSLAGGLGYTF.

The V call is TRBV7-3, the J call TRBJ2-3; possibly TRBD1 for D (5 bases). Trimming removed 5 bases from V and 0 bases from J, with 15 bases in between. The germline V gene encodes CDR1 SGHTA and CDR2 FQGTGA. This CDR3 has 16 amino acids. CDR3 residues: CASSPLGRKSTDTQYF. In DNA, the CDR3 is TGTGCCAGCAGCCCATTGGGGCGGAAAAGCACAGATACGCAGTATTTT.

This clonotype was seen a handful of times. This rearrangement joins TRBV19 to TRBJ1-5; D possibly corresponds to TRBD1 (5 bases). The CDR3 extends over 11 amino acids. In germline, CDR1 is LNHDA, CDR2 SQIVND (reference sequence). Trimming left V 10 bases short and J 9 bases short, with 13 bases between. The CDR3 sequence is CATLGAGPQHF. DNA for the CDR3: TGTGCCACCTTAGGGGCTGGGCCCCAGCATTTT.

The rearrangement links TRBV12-3 or TRBV12-4 to TRBJ2-3; no clear D gene. CDR3 size: 16 residues. V was trimmed by 0 bases and J by 3 bases, leaving 13 bases between them. The DNA of the CDR3 is TGTGCCAGCAGTTTAGCTGGTACACAAAGGACAGATACGCAGTATTTT. Protein: CASSLAGTQRTDTQYF.

This clonotype was detected a few times. The gene calls are TRBV7-9 and TRBJ2-5; possibly TRBD1 for D (6 bases). Trimming removed 1 base at V and 4 bases at J, with 7 bases between. Per germline, CDR1 SEHNR and CDR2 FQNEAQ (reference sequence). The CDR3 is made up of 13 amino acids. The CDR3 spells CASSLGQVETQYF. CDR3 coding DNA: TGTGCCAGCAGCTTAGGACAGGTAGAGACCCAGTACTTC. The full variable domain, completed using reference TRBV7-9 and TRBJ2-5, is DTGVSQNPRHKITKRGQNVTFRCDPISEHNRLYWYRQTLGQGPEFLTYFQNEAQLEKSRLLSDRFSAERPKGSFSTLEIQRTEQGDSAMYLCASSLGQVETQYFGPGTRLLVL.

This chain links TRBV12-3 or TRBV12-4 with TRBJ1-5; the match to TRBD1 covers 9 bases. The trim removed 2 bases at V and 4 bases at J, leaving 3 bases unmatched. The CDR3 is made up of 15 amino acids. CDR3 sequence: CASSLRQGVNQPQHF. CDR3 in DNA: TGTGCCAGCAGTTTACGACAGGGGGTAAATCAGCCCCAGCATTTT.

J is TRBJ1-1 and V is TRBV30; D possibly corresponds to TRBD1 (6 bases). CDR3 length equals 13 residues. The V and J ends lost 4 bases and 4 bases respectively, with 13 bases between them. Germline assignment: CDR1 GTSNPN and CDR2 SVGIG (reference sequence). The DNA of the CDR3 is TGTGCCTGGACGCCCTACAGGGCCACTGAAGCTTTCTTT. This translates into CAWTPYRATEAFF.

This rearrangement joins TRBV20-1 to TRBJ1-2, with D unclear. Germline V CDR1 and CDR2: DFQATT, SNEGSKA (reference sequence). This CDR3 is built from 12 residues. The germline V and J ends were trimmed by 5 bases and 5 bases, with 12 bases remaining between them. The CDR3 reads CSAATDKYGYTF. The CDR3, as DNA: TGCAGTGCTGCCACCGATAAATATGGCTACACCTTC.

This clonotype was detected a few times. The chain employs TRBV7-9 and TRBJ2-7, with 9 bases aligning to TRBD1. V was clipped by 4 bases and J by 4 bases; unmatched bases: 5. The CDR3 contains 14 residues. The germline gives CDR1 SEHNR, CDR2 FQNEAQ (reference sequence). CDR3 sequence: CASSSGDRAYEQYF. CDR3 DNA sequence: TGTGCCAGCAGCTCTGGGGACAGGGCGTACGAGCAGTACTTC.